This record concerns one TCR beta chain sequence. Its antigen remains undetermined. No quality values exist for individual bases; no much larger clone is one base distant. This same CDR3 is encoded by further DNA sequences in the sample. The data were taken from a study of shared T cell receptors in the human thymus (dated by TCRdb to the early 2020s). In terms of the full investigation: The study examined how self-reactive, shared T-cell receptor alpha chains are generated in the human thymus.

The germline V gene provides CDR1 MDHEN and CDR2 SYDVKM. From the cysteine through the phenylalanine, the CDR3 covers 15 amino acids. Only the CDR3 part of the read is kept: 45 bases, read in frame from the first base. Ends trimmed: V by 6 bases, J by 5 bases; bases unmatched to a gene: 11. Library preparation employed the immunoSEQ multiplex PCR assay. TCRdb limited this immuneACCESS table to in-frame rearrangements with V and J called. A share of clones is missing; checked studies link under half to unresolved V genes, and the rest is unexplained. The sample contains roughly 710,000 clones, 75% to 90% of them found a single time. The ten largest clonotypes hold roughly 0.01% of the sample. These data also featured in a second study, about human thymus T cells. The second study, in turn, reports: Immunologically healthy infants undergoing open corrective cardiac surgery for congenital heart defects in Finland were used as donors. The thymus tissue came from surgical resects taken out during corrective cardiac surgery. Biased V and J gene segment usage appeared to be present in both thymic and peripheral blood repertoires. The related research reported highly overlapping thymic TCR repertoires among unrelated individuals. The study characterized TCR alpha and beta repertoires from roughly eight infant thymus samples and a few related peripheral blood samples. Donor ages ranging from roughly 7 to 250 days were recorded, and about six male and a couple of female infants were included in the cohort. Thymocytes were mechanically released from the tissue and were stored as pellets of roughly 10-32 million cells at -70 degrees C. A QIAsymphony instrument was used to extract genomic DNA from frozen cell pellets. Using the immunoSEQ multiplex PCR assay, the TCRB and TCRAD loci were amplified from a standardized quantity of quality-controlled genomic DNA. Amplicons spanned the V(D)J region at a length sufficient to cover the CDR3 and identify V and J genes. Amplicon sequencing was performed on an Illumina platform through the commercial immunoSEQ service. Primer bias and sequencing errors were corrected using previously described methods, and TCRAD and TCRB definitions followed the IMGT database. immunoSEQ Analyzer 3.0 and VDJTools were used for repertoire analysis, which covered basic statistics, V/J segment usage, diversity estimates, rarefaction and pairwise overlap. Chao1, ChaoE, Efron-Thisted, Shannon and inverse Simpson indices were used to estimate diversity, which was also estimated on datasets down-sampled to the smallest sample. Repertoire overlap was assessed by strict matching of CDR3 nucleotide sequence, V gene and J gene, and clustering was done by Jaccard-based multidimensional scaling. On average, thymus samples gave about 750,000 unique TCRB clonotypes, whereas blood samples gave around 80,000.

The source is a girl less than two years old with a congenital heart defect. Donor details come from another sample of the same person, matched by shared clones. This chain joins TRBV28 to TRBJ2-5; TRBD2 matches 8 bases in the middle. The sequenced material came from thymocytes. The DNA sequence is TGTGCCAGCAGCTCCCCCGGGGGGGCCGGTGAGACCCAGTACTTC. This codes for CASSSPGGAGETQYF.